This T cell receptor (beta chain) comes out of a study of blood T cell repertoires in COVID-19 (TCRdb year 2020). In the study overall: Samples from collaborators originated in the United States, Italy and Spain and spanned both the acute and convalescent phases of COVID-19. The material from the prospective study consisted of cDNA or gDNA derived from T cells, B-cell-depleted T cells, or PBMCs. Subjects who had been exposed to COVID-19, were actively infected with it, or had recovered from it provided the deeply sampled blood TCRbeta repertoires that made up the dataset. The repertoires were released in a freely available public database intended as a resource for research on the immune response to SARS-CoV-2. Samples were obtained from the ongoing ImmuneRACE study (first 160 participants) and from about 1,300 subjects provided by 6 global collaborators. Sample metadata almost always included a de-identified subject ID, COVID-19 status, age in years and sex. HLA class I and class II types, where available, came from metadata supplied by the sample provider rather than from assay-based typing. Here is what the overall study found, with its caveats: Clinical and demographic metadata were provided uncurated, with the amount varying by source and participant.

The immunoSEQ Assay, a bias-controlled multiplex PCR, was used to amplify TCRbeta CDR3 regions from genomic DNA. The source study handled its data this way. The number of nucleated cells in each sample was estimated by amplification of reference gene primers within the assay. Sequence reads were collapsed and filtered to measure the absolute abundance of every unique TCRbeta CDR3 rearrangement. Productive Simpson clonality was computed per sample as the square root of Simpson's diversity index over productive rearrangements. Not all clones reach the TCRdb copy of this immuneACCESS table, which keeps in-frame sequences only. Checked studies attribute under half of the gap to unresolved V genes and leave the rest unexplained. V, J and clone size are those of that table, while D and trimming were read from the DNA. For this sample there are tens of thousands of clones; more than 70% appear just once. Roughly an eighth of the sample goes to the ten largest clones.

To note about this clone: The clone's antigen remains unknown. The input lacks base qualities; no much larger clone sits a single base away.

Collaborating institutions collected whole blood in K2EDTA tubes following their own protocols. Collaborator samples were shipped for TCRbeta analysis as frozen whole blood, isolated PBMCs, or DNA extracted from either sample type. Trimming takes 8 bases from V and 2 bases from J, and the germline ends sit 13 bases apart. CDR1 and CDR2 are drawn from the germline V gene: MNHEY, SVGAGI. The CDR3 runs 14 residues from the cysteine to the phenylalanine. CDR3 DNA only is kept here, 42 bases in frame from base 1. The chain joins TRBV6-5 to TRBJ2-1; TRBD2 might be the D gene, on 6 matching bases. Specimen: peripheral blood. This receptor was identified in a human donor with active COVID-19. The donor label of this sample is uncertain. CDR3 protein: CASAGLTAYNEQFF. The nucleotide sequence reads TGTGCCAGCGCGGGACTTACAGCCTACAATGAGCAGTTCTTC.